This TCR beta chain comes out of a study of tumor-infiltrating lymphocytes in oesophageal squamous cell carcinoma. In TCRdb, the PCR reads were re-called with MiXCR into one record per CDR3 protein. The profile shows about 10,000 distinct CDR3 sequences, 63% of them singletons. Germline lookup yields CDR1 SGHTA and CDR2 FQGTGA. The CDR3 consists of 15 residues. Sequenced sample: esophageal tumor tissue. The gene calls are TRBV7-3 and TRBJ2-5; D unclear. The end of the DNA fits TRBJ2-1 better, so the J call may be wrong. The TCR was taken from a female donor with esophageal squamous cell carcinoma. This CDR3 is CASSLNPGPYNEQFF. The CDR3 nucleotides read TGTGCCAGCAGCTTAAACCCCGGACCATACAATGAGCAGTTCTTC.